The source of this T cell receptor (beta chain) is a study of shared clonotypes between healthy human individuals. Points from the study as a whole: Donor scarcity curtailed the genetic and exposure-history diversity represented herein.

This CDR3 has 15 amino acids. The germline gives CDR1 SQVTM, CDR2 ANQGSEA. V lost 3 bases, J lost 7 bases, and 7 bases stayed unmatched. Template amounts of 250 to 350 ng DNA, some 30,000 T cell genomes, were employed in unsorted PBMC replicate PCRs. Sequencing of unsorted PBMC DNA was carried out using ten immunoSEQ deep assay plates. Authors' processing steps: ImmunoSEQ junction-only sequences lacked quality scores, so their filtering differed. Using immunoSEQ multiplex PCR, the repertoire was profiled, and TCRdb retains in-frame clones only, with some absent. V and J calls plus clone size are reproduced from that table; the DNA served to infer D and trimming. This table holds about 100,000 clones, around half found once. As concerns this clone: Antigen: not known. This sample also contains other DNA sequences that code for the same CDR3.

The origin of this receptor is a woman aged 40 to 55 in good health. Some clones in this sample may be carry-over from other donors' samples. This chain uses TRBV29-1 with TRBJ2-2; 11 nucleotides match TRBD2. Sequenced material: PBMCs. Written as DNA, the CDR3 is TGCAGCGTTGAGGAAACTAGCGGGAGCGGCGGGGAGCTGTTTTTT. It encodes CSVEETSGSGGELFF.